This T cell receptor beta chain was found in a study of OX40 agonist ivuxolimab in advanced cancers. Background on the whole study: Ivuxolimab was an agonistic, fully human IgG2 monoclonal antibody directed against OX40 (CD134), a costimulatory receptor. Intravenous ivuxolimab was administered to patients every 2 weeks at six dose levels: 0.01, 0.1, 0.3, 1.5, 3 and 10 mg/kg. Among the roughly 52 dose-escalation patients, around 19 had hepatocellular carcinoma, about 15 melanoma, 9 renal cell carcinoma and 9 head and neck cancer. The dose-escalation cohort was roughly 87% male with a mean age of approximately 60 years, ranging from roughly 23 to 85. Patients were allowed to have had prior anti-PD-1, anti-PD-L1 or anti-CTLA-4 therapy, and roughly 40% of the dose-escalation patients had previously received checkpoint inhibitors. Partial responses were achieved by three dose-escalation patients, of whom one had hepatocellular carcinoma and two had cutaneous melanoma. The point of sequencing TCRbeta in the periphery was to test whether ivuxolimab changed TCR sequence diversity and drove clonal T-cell expansion. The paper describes the monotherapy dose-escalation part (N = 52 patients) of the phase I trial of ivuxolimab. Findings and caveats that apply to the study as a whole: At doses of 0.1 to 3.0 mg/kg, clonal expansion of both CD4+ and CD8+ blood T cells was observed from baseline to week 6. In the 0.1-3.0 mg/kg groups, partial responders were among the patients with the lowest normalized peripheral clonal expansion, particularly in CD8+ T cells. After ivuxolimab, expanded clones were on average more numerous among CD8+ T cells than among CD4+ T cells. Low levels of normalized T-cell clonal expansion were also seen in some nonresponding patients. Antigen specificity was not determined for the clonally expanded peripheral T cells.

The trial excluded patients who had a history of autoimmune disease or were on systemic immunosuppression. Peripheral blood for TCR sequencing was collected from all dose cohorts at baseline, on cycle 4 day 1, and on cycle 7 day 1. Samples came from an open-label, multicenter, first-in-human phase I dose-escalation trial of ivuxolimab. Adults with locally advanced or metastatic melanoma, renal cell, hepatocellular, or head and neck squamous cell carcinoma were enrolled in the trial. CD4+ and CD8+ T cells were sorted separately from peripheral blood before TCR sequencing. A note on this clone: The antigen this receptor binds is unknown. The input lacks base qualities; no much larger clone sits a single base away.

Genomic DNA was isolated from the sorted cells so that the TCRbeta CDR3 region could be sequenced. TCRbeta CDR3 regions were sequenced using the immunoSEQ Assay. Held by TCRdb, this immuneACCESS table contains in-frame sequences only and omits some clones. Under half of the omission traces to an unresolved V gene where checked; the cause of the rest is unknown. This sample gives around 65,000 clones in total; under 95% of them show up just once. The ten largest clones capture 0.6% to 0.8% of the sample. At the junction V is shortened by 8 bases and J by 1 base, with 14 bases in between. The CDR3 runs 14 amino acids, cysteine and phenylalanine included. The kept DNA is CDR3 alone, 42 bases in frame from the first base. From the germline V gene, CDR1 is MNHEY and CDR2 is SVGAGI.

The chain couples TRBV6-5 to TRBJ1-1, and TRBD1 may be the D gene, going by 6 matching bases. The sample here was CD4+ or CD8+ T cells sorted from blood, taken in a trial of the OX40 agonist ivuxolimab. This TCR was sampled from an adult with an advanced solid tumor such as melanoma, head and neck, liver or kidney cancer. The nucleotide sequence is given as TGTGCCAGCGTTCAGGGGTTACCGAACACTGAAGCTTTCTTT. This yields the protein CASVQGLPNTEAFF.